The 13 T cell receptor beta chains presented below share a single source sample, sequenced in a study of Graves' ophthalmopathy and Graves' hyperthyroidism. TCR beta CDR3 amplification used RNA transcripts. HTBI primers served in a first-round RT-PCR, which a second-round multiplex PCR followed. TCRdb reprocessed the multiplex PCR reads with MiXCR, giving one entry per CDR3 protein. The repertoire holds around 1.1 million distinct CDR3 sequences, with about two fifths as singletons. The sample was peripheral blood or thyroid tissue (not recorded which). The receptors were gathered from an adult man with Graves' hyperthyroidism.

This clonotype was detected ten times or more. The chain recombines TRBV29-1 with TRBJ2-5; TRBD1 is a possible D gene (5 bases). V was trimmed by 0 bases and J by 7 bases, leaving 15 bases between them. Germline V gene sequence: CDR1 SQVTM, CDR2 ANQGSEA. The CDR3 has 14 amino acids. The CDR3 nucleotides read TGCAGCGTTGAAGAGGGGCGGCGGCTAGGGACCCAGTACTTC. Its protein product is CSVEEGRRLGTQYF.

At least ten counts were recorded for this clonotype. The V gene is TRBV5-5, the J gene TRBJ1-2, with D hard to call. This CDR3 has 15 amino acids. In germline, CDR1 is SGHKS, CDR2 YYEKEE (reference sequence). V lost 2 bases and J 4 bases, leaving 15 bases between the germline ends. Here the CDR3 DNA reads TGTGCCAGCAGCTTAAGTGCGGGTTATATCTATGGCTACACCTTC. It specifies CASSLSAGYIYGYTF.

The rearrangement uses TRBV10-3 and TRBJ2-1, with 14 nucleotides matching TRBD2. Unmatched junction bases numbered 8, after V lost 6 bases and J lost 7 bases. CDR3 size: 16 residues. Germline V CDR1 and CDR2: ENHRY, SYGVKD. CDR3 amino acids: CAIRQGLAGGPNEQFF. The CDR3, as DNA: TGTGCCATCAGACAAGGACTAGCGGGAGGCCCTAATGAGCAGTTCTTC.

This clonotype has a count of ten or more. The chain couples TRBV7-6 to TRBJ1-1, with a tentative D call TRBD1 (6 bases). Looked up from germline, CDR1 is SGHVS and CDR2 is FNYEAQ. Trimming pared 5 bases from V and 0 bases from J, leaving 19 bases between. This CDR3 has 17 amino acids. CDR3 protein: CASSLPSTGPMNTEAFF. DNA for the CDR3: TGTGCCAGCAGCCTACCCTCGACAGGCCCCATGAACACTGAAGCTTTCTTT.

The chain has TRBV15 and TRBJ1-2, with 8 bases that match TRBD1. This CDR3 has 14 residues. In germline, CDR1 is LNHNV, CDR2 YYDKDF (reference sequence). The ends lost 3 bases at V and 7 bases at J; junction bases unmatched: 7. CDR3 in DNA: TGTGCCACCAGCAGTAACACAGGGGGTGGTGGCTACACCTTC. Encoded protein: CATSSNTGGGGYTF.

A word on this clonotype: A much larger clonotype is one base distant, so this may be a read error. This chain uses TRBV7-6 with TRBJ2-7, with TRBD1 as a possible D gene (5 bases). Between the trimmed V and J ends, which lost 1 base and 0 bases, there was a span of 13 bases. There are 16 residues in the CDR3. Germline assignment: CDR1 SGHVS and CDR2 FNYEAQ. The CDR3 DNA sequence: TGTGCCAGCAGCTTAGGGATGGGGCCTAGCTCCTACGAGCAGTACTTC. Translated, it gives CASSLGMGPSSYEQYF. Complete variable domain (other parts from reference TRBV7-6 and TRBJ2-7): GAGVSQSPRYKVTKRGQDVALRCDPISGHVSLYWYRQALGQGPEFLTYFNYEAQQDKSGLPNDRFSAERPEGSISTLTIQRTEQRDSAMYRCASSLGMGPSSYEQYFGPGTRLTVT.

This clonotype came up many times. This chain connects TRBV12-3 or TRBV12-4 to TRBJ1-2; D unclear. The CDR3 has 12 amino acids. Trimming pared 2 bases from V and 7 bases from J, leaving 8 bases between. CDR3 residues: CASSLRGSGYTF. CDR3 bases: TGTGCCAGCAGTTTAAGAGGTAGTGGCTACACCTTC.

The chain links TRBV9 to TRBJ1-2; D uncertain. The ends were cut back, 0 bases at V and 10 bases at J, with 13 bases in the middle. Germline loops: CDR1 SGDLS, CDR2 YYNGEE. The CDR3 has 13 residues. The CDR3, as DNA: TGTGCCAGCAGCGTAGCTCCGACTGGTCTCTACACCTTC. The encoded protein is CASSVAPTGLYTF.

The J gene is TRBJ1-4, the V gene TRBV10-3; D is possibly TRBD1 (5 bases). The V gene's germline CDR1 is ENHRY and CDR2 SYGVKD. CDR3 size: 13 residues. V shed 11 bases and J shed 2 bases, with 12 bases lying between them. In DNA, the CDR3 is TGTGCCTCCCACCGGGACACTAATGAAAAACTGTTTTTT. Translating it yields CASHRDTNEKLFF.

The table lists this clonotype with a few counts. V gene TRBV24-1 combines with J gene TRBJ2-1; D uncertain. The CDR3 covers 13 residues. The V gene lost 5 bases and the J gene lost 5 bases, with 9 bases spanning the gap. CDR1 is KGHDR and CDR2 is SFDVKD in the germline V gene. The CDR3 region is CATSGFGNNEQFF. The CDR3 nucleotides are TGTGCCACCAGTGGATTTGGAAACAATGAGCAGTTCTTC.

This clonotype was recorded a few times. The rearrangement uses TRBV18 and TRBJ1-1, with D hard to call. The CDR3 is made up of 13 amino acids. V was cut by 0 bases and J by 7 bases, with 9 bases left in between. Germline values: CDR1 KGHSH, CDR2 LQKENI. CDR3 in DNA: TGTGCCAGCTCACCACCTGGTATCCGTGAAGCTTTCTTT. This translates into CASSPPGIREAFF. Full variable domain (missing parts from reference TRBV18 and TRBJ1-1): NAGVMQNPRHLVRRRGQEARLRCSPMKGHSHVYWYRQLPEEGLKFMVYLQKENIIDESGMPKERFSAEFPKEGPSILRIQQVVRGDSAAYFCASSPPGIREAFFGQGTRLTVV.

The J gene is TRBJ1-1, the V gene TRBV10-3; 7 nucleotides align to TRBD1. CDR3 length: 15 amino acids. The junction had 10 bases not matched to a gene; V was cut back by 4 bases and J by 5 bases. The germline CDR1 and CDR2 sequences are ENHRY and SYGVKD. The CDR3 loop reads CAISGRSTGKTEAFF. The CDR3 region has the DNA TGTGCCATCAGTGGACGGTCGACAGGGAAAACTGAAGCTTTCTTT.

The V call is TRBV14, the J call TRBJ2-7; D may be TRBD2 (9 bases). The V end was cut by 1 base, the J end by 4 bases, with 17 bases between. This CDR3 has 16 residues. Germline CDR1 reads SGHDN; CDR2 reads FVKESK. DNA of the CDR3: TGTGCCAGCAGCCAAGCTAGCGGGACAGGTTCATACGAGCAGTACTTC. This sequence encodes CASSQASGTGSYEQYF.